The rows below give T cell receptor beta chains drawn from one sample of a study of glioma-infiltrating T cells after dendritic cell vaccination. Produced via immunoSEQ multiplex PCR; TCRdb's table is partial and in-frame only. Among approximately 92,000 clones listed, 80% were seen once. The sample here was blood, taken after dendritic cell vaccination. The origin of the receptors is a human donor with glioblastoma. CDR3s include the opening cysteine and the closing phenylalanine or tryptophan. The order of the fields is clone size, D gene, V gene, J gene, CDR3 DNA, CDR3 protein. D genes are given only for firm matches. Clone size is given for some rows only: seen once, a few or many times, or a class if the clone is expanded.

clone_size: .
d_call: .
v_call: TRBV10-2
j_call: TRBJ2-1
cdr3_nt: TGCGCCAGCAGTGAGACGTTACCGGGACTCCTTTCAATTCAGTTCTTC
cdr3_aa: CASSETLPGLLSIQFF

clone_size: .
d_call: TRBD1
v_call: TRBV27
j_call: TRBJ1-3
cdr3_nt: TGTGCCAGCCCTACCCCGGGACAGACAATCTCTGGAAACACCATATATTTT
cdr3_aa: CASPTPGQTISGNTIYF

clone_size: .
d_call: .
v_call: TRBV9
j_call: TRBJ1-2
cdr3_nt: TGTGCCAGCAGCGTAGGCGGGGCCGGCTACACCTTC
cdr3_aa: CASSVGGAGYTF

clone_size: .
d_call: .
v_call: TRBV30
j_call: TRBJ2-2
cdr3_nt: TGTGCCTGGTGGACAGGGAGGGTGGTGAACACCGGGGAGCTGTTTTTT
cdr3_aa: CAWWTGRVVNTGELFF

clone_size: .
d_call: .
v_call: TRBV2
j_call: TRBJ2-2
cdr3_nt: TGTGCCAGCAGTGTTCGAGAACCCTCACGTCGGGACACCGGGGAGCTGTTTTTT
cdr3_aa: CASSVREPSRRDTGELFF

clone_size: .
d_call: .
v_call: TRBV5-4
j_call: TRBJ1-2
cdr3_nt: TGTGCCAGCAGTACAGGGTTAGAAGGGAGTGGCTACACCTTC
cdr3_aa: CASSTGLEGSGYTF

clone_size: once
d_call: .
v_call: TRBV5-6
j_call: TRBJ2-7
cdr3_nt: TGTGCCAGCAGCTTGGATCAGTATCGATACGAGCAGTACTTC
cdr3_aa: CASSLDQYRYEQYF

clone_size: .
d_call: TRBD1
v_call: TRBV27
j_call: TRBJ2-7
cdr3_nt: TGTGCCAGCAGCCTCAGGACAGGGACGTACGAGCAGTACTTC
cdr3_aa: CASSLRTGTYEQYF

clone_size: .
d_call: .
v_call: TRBV27
j_call: TRBJ1-1
cdr3_nt: TGTGCCAGCAGTTTATCGAAGTTTAATAGGGGCACTGAAGCTTTCTTT
cdr3_aa: CASSLSKFNRGTEAFF

clone_size: .
d_call: .
v_call: TRBV5-8
j_call: TRBJ2-7
cdr3_nt: TGTGCCAGCAGCTTTGGCGGACAGATCTACGAGCAGTACTTC
cdr3_aa: CASSFGGQIYEQYF

clone_size: .
d_call: TRBD1
v_call: TRBV4-2
j_call: TRBJ2-7
cdr3_nt: TGTGCCAGCAGCCAAGGGCCGGGGGACAGGGGGGACTACGAGCAGTACTTC
cdr3_aa: CASSQGPGDRGDYEQYF

clone_size: .
d_call: TRBD2
v_call: TRBV9
j_call: TRBJ2-1
cdr3_nt: TGTGCCAGCAGCGTAGATATTAATAGCGGGATCCGTGAGCAGTTCTTC
cdr3_aa: CASSVDINSGIREQFF

clone_size: .
d_call: TRBD2
v_call: TRBV5-1
j_call: TRBJ2-1
cdr3_nt: TGCGCCAGCAGCTTGGGTGGGACTAGCTTGTACAATGAGCAGTTCTTC
cdr3_aa: CASSLGGTSLYNEQFF

clone_size: .
d_call: TRBD1
v_call: TRBV5-1
j_call: TRBJ1-5
cdr3_nt: TGCGCCAGCAGCTTGTGGGGGACAGATCAGCCCCAGCATTTT
cdr3_aa: CASSLWGTDQPQHF

clone_size: few
d_call: .
v_call: TRBV28
j_call: TRBJ1-3
cdr3_nt: TGTGCCAGCAGTTTGAGTTTTGGGAGTAGCTCTGGAAACACCATATATTTT
cdr3_aa: CASSLSFGSSSGNTIYF

clone_size: .
d_call: .
v_call: TRBV7-3
j_call: TRBJ2-1
cdr3_nt: TGTGCCAGCAGCCACGGGTGGTACAATGAGCAGTTCTTC
cdr3_aa: CASSHGWYNEQFF

clone_size: .
d_call: TRBD2
v_call: TRBV9
j_call: TRBJ2-1
cdr3_nt: TGTGCCAGCAGCGTAGGTACTAGCGGGACATACAATGAGCAGTTCTTC
cdr3_aa: CASSVGTSGTYNEQFF

clone_size: .
d_call: .
v_call: TRBV10-3
j_call: TRBJ2-5
cdr3_nt: TGTGCCATCAGTGGGTTGAATGGGGCGGAGACCCAGTACTTC
cdr3_aa: CAISGLNGAETQYF

clone_size: .
d_call: TRBD1
v_call: TRBV10-2
j_call: TRBJ1-5
cdr3_nt: TGCGCCAGCAGTACAGGGGGCTACAATCAGCCCCAGCATTTT
cdr3_aa: CASSTGGYNQPQHF

clone_size: .
d_call: .
v_call: TRBV29-1
j_call: TRBJ2-4
cdr3_nt: TGCAGCGCTCATGTCGTTAGGAGCCGGGACATGAAAAACATTCAGTACTTC
cdr3_aa: CSAHVVRSRDMKNIQYF

clone_size: .
d_call: TRBD1
v_call: TRBV2
j_call: TRBJ1-2
cdr3_nt: TGTGCCAGGACAGGGTCTCCTAACTATGGCTACACCTTC
cdr3_aa: CARTGSPNYGYTF

clone_size: .
d_call: TRBD2
v_call: TRBV11-2
j_call: TRBJ2-1
cdr3_nt: TGTGCCAGCAGCTTTCTAGCGGGAGCTCGGAGCTCCTACAATGAGCAGTTCTTC
cdr3_aa: CASSFLAGARSSYNEQFF

clone_size: .
d_call: TRBD2
v_call: TRBV9
j_call: TRBJ2-3
cdr3_nt: TGTGCCAGCAGCGTATTTTATGGGACTAGCGGGAGTGCCACAGATACGCAGTATTTT
cdr3_aa: CASSVFYGTSGSATDTQYF

clone_size: .
d_call: .
v_call: TRBV10-1
j_call: TRBJ2-7
cdr3_nt: TGCGCCAGCAGTGACCCAAGGAGAGCCTACGAGCAGTACTTC
cdr3_aa: CASSDPRRAYEQYF

clone_size: few
d_call: .
v_call: TRBV19
j_call: TRBJ2-7
cdr3_nt: TGTGCCAGTCGGAGGGGTACGGGCGAGCAGTACTTC
cdr3_aa: CASRRGTGEQYF

clone_size: .
d_call: TRBD1
v_call: TRBV5-4
j_call: TRBJ2-5
cdr3_nt: TGTGCCAGCAGCGATCCGACAGGGGCTCGAGAGACCCAGTACTTC
cdr3_aa: CASSDPTGARETQYF

clone_size: few
d_call: TRBD1
v_call: TRBV19
j_call: TRBJ1-2
cdr3_nt: TGTGCCAGTAGGCGGACAGGGAACTATGGCTACACCTTC
cdr3_aa: CASRRTGNYGYTF

clone_size: .
d_call: TRBD2
v_call: TRBV2
j_call: TRBJ2-5
cdr3_nt: TGTGCCAGCAGGAAGAATTTACGGACTAGCGGGGGCCAAGAGACCCAGTACTTC
cdr3_aa: CASRKNLRTSGGQETQYF

clone_size: .
d_call: TRBD1
v_call: TRBV5-1
j_call: TRBJ1-1
cdr3_nt: TGCGCCAGCAGTGGGTCAGGGGGCGCAGGCACTGAAGCTTTCTTT
cdr3_aa: CASSGSGGAGTEAFF

clone_size: .
d_call: TRBD2
v_call: TRBV5-1
j_call: TRBJ2-1
cdr3_nt: TGCGCCAGCAGCTTCCCGTCGGGGACTAGCGCTAATGAGCAGTTCTTC
cdr3_aa: CASSFPSGTSANEQFF

clone_size: .
d_call: .
v_call: TRBV30
j_call: TRBJ1-1
cdr3_nt: TGTGCCTGGAGAGGCCTCTGGGGGCTCCAGAACACTGAAGCTTTCTTT
cdr3_aa: CAWRGLWGLQNTEAFF

clone_size: few
d_call: TRBD2
v_call: TRBV10-1
j_call: TRBJ2-1
cdr3_nt: TGCGCCAGCAGTCGACTAGCGGGAATTAGCTCCTACAATGAGCAGTTCTTC
cdr3_aa: CASSRLAGISSYNEQFF

clone_size: .
d_call: TRBD2
v_call: TRBV27
j_call: TRBJ2-1
cdr3_nt: TGTGCCAGCAGTTTATGGGTTGCGGGGGGAGCCTACAATGAGCAGTTCTTC
cdr3_aa: CASSLWVAGGAYNEQFF

clone_size: .
d_call: .
v_call: TRBV9
j_call: TRBJ2-1
cdr3_nt: TGTGCCAGCAGCCCCGAGATGACAGGACGAGAGCAGTTCTTC
cdr3_aa: CASSPEMTGREQFF

clone_size: .
d_call: TRBD1
v_call: TRBV5-1
j_call: TRBJ1-3
cdr3_nt: TGCGCCAGCAGCTTGGGGGACAGGGGACCAAACACCATATATTTT
cdr3_aa: CASSLGDRGPNTIYF

clone_size: few
d_call: .
v_call: TRBV2
j_call: TRBJ2-5
cdr3_nt: TGTGCCAGCAGTGATTGGTCCGGGGGGACCCAGTACTTC
cdr3_aa: CASSDWSGGTQYF

clone_size: .
d_call: TRBD1
v_call: TRBV14
j_call: TRBJ2-7
cdr3_nt: TGTGCCAGCAGCCATGGGGGACAGTACGAGCAGTACTTC
cdr3_aa: CASSHGGQYEQYF

clone_size: .
d_call: TRBD2
v_call: TRBV9
j_call: TRBJ2-1
cdr3_nt: TGTGCCAGCAGCGCGGAAGCGGGATACGTCGATGAGCAGTTCTTC
cdr3_aa: CASSAEAGYVDEQFF

clone_size: .
d_call: TRBD2
v_call: TRBV7-6
j_call: TRBJ2-1
cdr3_nt: TGTGCCAGCAGCTCCGGACTAGCGGGAGCCTACAATGAGCAGTTCTTC
cdr3_aa: CASSSGLAGAYNEQFF

clone_size: .
d_call: .
v_call: TRBV9
j_call: TRBJ1-5
cdr3_nt: TGTGCCAGCAGTTACCGGCAGGGAGGTCAGCCCCAGCATTTT
cdr3_aa: CASSYRQGGQPQHF

clone_size: .
d_call: .
v_call: TRBV7-6
j_call: TRBJ2-1
cdr3_nt: TGTGCCAGCAGCTTAGGGACTGCGGGAATCTCCTACAATGAGCAGTTCTTC
cdr3_aa: CASSLGTAGISYNEQFF

clone_size: few
d_call: .
v_call: TRBV5-4
j_call: TRBJ1-6
cdr3_nt: TGTGCCAGCAGCTTGGGCTCTGATCGGAATTCACCCCTCCACTTT
cdr3_aa: CASSLGSDRNSPLHF

clone_size: .
d_call: TRBD2
v_call: TRBV5-1
j_call: TRBJ2-7
cdr3_nt: TGCGCCAGCAGCTTCCGGACTAGCGGGGGCCTTACCTACGAGCAGTACTTC
cdr3_aa: CASSFRTSGGLTYEQYF

clone_size: .
d_call: TRBD2
v_call: TRBV2
j_call: TRBJ2-5
cdr3_nt: TGTGCCAGCGGGCATAGCGGGGTATACCAAGAGACCCAGTACTTC
cdr3_aa: CASGHSGVYQETQYF

clone_size: .
d_call: TRBD2
v_call: TRBV10-3
j_call: TRBJ2-7
cdr3_nt: TGTGCCATCAGTGAGGGAACTAGCGGGCATGAGCAGTACTTC
cdr3_aa: CAISEGTSGHEQYF

clone_size: .
d_call: .
v_call: TRBV4-2
j_call: TRBJ1-3
cdr3_nt: TGTGCCAGCAGCCACGCCTCGGGTCAAGGAAACACCATATATTTT
cdr3_aa: CASSHASGQGNTIYF

clone_size: .
d_call: .
v_call: TRBV4-1
j_call: TRBJ1-2
cdr3_nt: TGCGCCAGCAGCCAAGACAGGGGCGCATATGGCTACACCTTC
cdr3_aa: CASSQDRGAYGYTF

clone_size: once
d_call: .
v_call: TRBV11-3
j_call: TRBJ1-6
cdr3_nt: TGTGCCAGCAGCCGCCGGCCGACAGGTTCACCCCTCCACTTT
cdr3_aa: CASSRRPTGSPLHF

clone_size: .
d_call: .
v_call: TRBV15
j_call: TRBJ2-5
cdr3_nt: TGTGCCATCTCGGGGGACGCACAAGAGACCCAGTACTTC
cdr3_aa: CAISGDAQETQYF

clone_size: .
d_call: TRBD2
v_call: TRBV10-3
j_call: TRBJ2-5
cdr3_nt: TGTGCCATCAGACCCGGGACTAGCCAAGAGACCCAGTACTTC
cdr3_aa: CAIRPGTSQETQYF

clone_size: .
d_call: .
v_call: TRBV7-9
j_call: TRBJ1-2
cdr3_nt: TGTGCCAGCAGCTCCGGACAGACCTATGGCTACACCTTC
cdr3_aa: CASSSGQTYGYTF

clone_size: .
d_call: TRBD2
v_call: TRBV28
j_call: TRBJ2-3
cdr3_nt: TGTGCCAGCAGTTTACCCCGACTAGCGGGAGATACAGATACGCAGTATTTT
cdr3_aa: CASSLPRLAGDTDTQYF

clone_size: .
d_call: .
v_call: TRBV6-5
j_call: TRBJ1-5
cdr3_nt: TGTGCCAGCAGTTCGAGTTTTAGCAATCAGCCCCAGCATTTT
cdr3_aa: CASSSSFSNQPQHF